A selection of T cell receptor beta chains follows, all from one sample in a study of cytomegalovirus exposure and HLA in healthy donors. Clones were read by immunoSEQ multiplex PCR, and TCRdb kept only the in-frame ones, dropping some. The table records about 82,000 clones, approximately 81% of them present only once. The specimen sequenced was PBMCs. The receptors stem from a woman aged 45-60 years in good health and CMV-seropositive. Each CDR3 is given with its conserved first and last residue. Fields, in order: D gene, V gene, clone size, J gene, CDR3 DNA, CDR3 protein. A D gene is named only where the DNA matches it firmly. Only part of the rows carry a size: once, few, many, or a class if the clone is expanded.

D gene: TRBD2; V gene: TRBV9; clone size: .; J gene: TRBJ2-1; CDR3 DNA: TGTGCCAGCAGCGTAGGGCGCGGGGGTTACAATGAGCAGTTCTTC; CDR3 protein: CASSVGRGGYNEQFF
D gene: .; V gene: TRBV6-1; clone size: .; J gene: TRBJ2-6; CDR3 DNA: TGTGCCAGCAGGGCCCCGGGGGGGGCCAACGTCCTGACTTTC; CDR3 protein: CASRAPGGANVLTF
D gene: .; V gene: TRBV29-1; clone size: .; J gene: TRBJ2-7; CDR3 DNA: TGCAGCGTTGAAGGCGGGACTGAGTACGAGCAGTACTTC; CDR3 protein: CSVEGGTEYEQYF
D gene: .; V gene: TRBV27; clone size: .; J gene: TRBJ2-1; CDR3 DNA: TGTGCCAGCAGTTTATTAGAGGGGGATGAGCAGTTCTTC; CDR3 protein: CASSLLEGDEQFF
D gene: .; V gene: TRBV30; clone size: .; J gene: TRBJ1-2; CDR3 DNA: TGTGCCTGGGAGAGGGCAGCAAACTATGGCTACACCTTC; CDR3 protein: CAWERAANYGYTF
D gene: .; V gene: TRBV5-1; clone size: .; J gene: TRBJ2-7; CDR3 DNA: TGCGCCAGCAGCTTGACGGGAGTTGGCGAGCAGTACTTC; CDR3 protein: CASSLTGVGEQYF
D gene: .; V gene: TRBV15; clone size: .; J gene: TRBJ1-1; CDR3 DNA: TGTGCCACCAGCCCTAGGAGGGCAGATTCGAACACTGAAGCTTTCTTT; CDR3 protein: CATSPRRADSNTEAFF
D gene: TRBD1; V gene: TRBV28; clone size: .; J gene: TRBJ1-1; CDR3 DNA: TGTGCCAGCAGCCCGACAGGGTCGAACACTGAAGCTTTCTTT; CDR3 protein: CASSPTGSNTEAFF
D gene: TRBD1; V gene: TRBV7-6; clone size: .; J gene: TRBJ1-4; CDR3 DNA: TGTGCCACCCCCCTTGACAGGGTAAGAACTCGTGAAAAACTGTTTTTT; CDR3 protein: CATPLDRVRTREKLFF
D gene: TRBD2; V gene: TRBV7-8; clone size: many; J gene: TRBJ2-7; CDR3 DNA: TGTGCCAGCAGCTTTCCCCGGGGAGGGTCCTACGAGCAGTACTTC; CDR3 protein: CASSFPRGGSYEQYF
D gene: .; V gene: TRBV27; clone size: .; J gene: TRBJ2-5; CDR3 DNA: TGTGCCAGCAGTTTGGCTAGCGAGCGCCAAGAGACCCAGTACTTC; CDR3 protein: CASSLASERQETQYF
D gene: TRBD1; V gene: TRBV5-1; clone size: few; J gene: TRBJ2-7; CDR3 DNA: TGCGCCAGCAGCATCTCAGGGGGCTACGAGCAGTACTTC; CDR3 protein: CASSISGGYEQYF
D gene: .; V gene: TRBV19; clone size: .; J gene: TRBJ2-2; CDR3 DNA: TGTGCCAGTAGTATTCCGACAGGTTTGGCGAACACCGGGGAGCTGTTTTTT; CDR3 protein: CASSIPTGLANTGELFF
D gene: .; V gene: TRBV6-1; clone size: few; J gene: TRBJ1-1; CDR3 DNA: TGTGCCAGCAGGGGGGGCACTGAAGCTTTCTTT; CDR3 protein: CASRGGTEAFF
D gene: .; V gene: TRBV7-2; clone size: few; J gene: TRBJ2-3; CDR3 DNA: TGTGCCAGCAGCTTAGTTGCGGGTAGCACAGATACGCAGTATTTT; CDR3 protein: CASSLVAGSTDTQYF
D gene: .; V gene: TRBV5-1; clone size: .; J gene: TRBJ2-5; CDR3 DNA: TGCGCCAGCAGCTTGGCGGGGGAGACCCAGTACTTC; CDR3 protein: CASSLAGETQYF
D gene: TRBD2; V gene: TRBV28; clone size: .; J gene: TRBJ2-6; CDR3 DNA: TGTGCCAGCTGGGCCGGGACTAGGGAGTCTGGGGCCAACGTCCTGACTTTC; CDR3 protein: CASWAGTRESGANVLTF
D gene: .; V gene: TRBV7-9; clone size: .; J gene: TRBJ2-1; CDR3 DNA: TGTGCCAGCAGCTACGGGTTGGGAGCTGAGCAGTTCTTC; CDR3 protein: CASSYGLGAEQFF
D gene: TRBD2; V gene: TRBV9; clone size: .; J gene: TRBJ2-1; CDR3 DNA: TGTGCCAGCAGCGTAGGGGTCGGACAGAGCAGGACTAGCGGGCCGTGGGATGAGCAGTTCTTC; CDR3 protein: CASSVGVGQSRTSGPWDEQFF
D gene: .; V gene: TRBV28; clone size: few; J gene: TRBJ1-4; CDR3 DNA: TGTGCCAGCAGTTTACCACAGGATGCAACTAATGAAAAACTGTTTTTT; CDR3 protein: CASSLPQDATNEKLFF
D gene: .; V gene: TRBV11-2; clone size: .; J gene: TRBJ2-5; CDR3 DNA: TGTGCCAGCAGCCGGGGGGCGGGGGAGACCCAGTACTTC; CDR3 protein: CASSRGAGETQYF
D gene: TRBD1; V gene: TRBV5-1; clone size: .; J gene: TRBJ2-7; CDR3 DNA: TGCGCCAGCCAGGAGACAGGGGGGCCCTACGAGCAGTACTTC; CDR3 protein: CASQETGGPYEQYF
D gene: TRBD1; V gene: TRBV30; clone size: .; J gene: TRBJ1-3; CDR3 DNA: TGTGCCATAGGACAGGGGGATGGAAACACCATATATTTT; CDR3 protein: CAIGQGDGNTIYF
D gene: TRBD2; V gene: TRBV7-8; clone size: .; J gene: TRBJ2-1; CDR3 DNA: TGTGCCAGCAGCTTCGGGGACTACGACCGATACAATGAGCAGTTCTTC; CDR3 protein: CASSFGDYDRYNEQFF
D gene: .; V gene: TRBV9; clone size: .; J gene: TRBJ1-2; CDR3 DNA: TGTGCCAGCAGCGTAGCTGGGCAGGCTCCTAACTATGGCTACACCTTC; CDR3 protein: CASSVAGQAPNYGYTF
D gene: .; V gene: TRBV19; clone size: .; J gene: TRBJ2-1; CDR3 DNA: TGTGCCAGTAGTAATAAGCCGGAAATGTCGGGCAATGAGCAGTTCTTC; CDR3 protein: CASSNKPEMSGNEQFF
D gene: .; V gene: TRBV19; clone size: .; J gene: TRBJ2-4; CDR3 DNA: TGTGCCAGTAGTATTAGAGGCTATAACATTCAGTACTTC; CDR3 protein: CASSIRGYNIQYF
D gene: TRBD1; V gene: TRBV6-1; clone size: .; J gene: TRBJ2-2; CDR3 DNA: TGTGCCAGCAGCTGGACAGGGAACACCGGGGAGCTGTTTTTT; CDR3 protein: CASSWTGNTGELFF
D gene: .; V gene: TRBV6-5; clone size: .; J gene: TRBJ2-3; CDR3 DNA: TGTGCCAGCAGTTACGGAGGTGCTAGCACAGATACGCAGTATTTT; CDR3 protein: CASSYGGASTDTQYF
D gene: TRBD1; V gene: TRBV9; clone size: few; J gene: TRBJ2-1; CDR3 DNA: TGTGCCAGCAGCGTGGGGACAGGGAACAATGAGCAGTTCTTC; CDR3 protein: CASSVGTGNNEQFF
D gene: TRBD1; V gene: TRBV4-1; clone size: .; J gene: TRBJ1-5; CDR3 DNA: TGCGCCAGCAGCCAGGGACAGGGGTCTCGTCAGCCCCAGCATTTT; CDR3 protein: CASSQGQGSRQPQHF
D gene: TRBD2; V gene: TRBV6-1; clone size: .; J gene: TRBJ2-7; CDR3 DNA: TGTGCCAGCAGTGAGTGGACTAGCGGCGGCTACGAGCAGTACTTC; CDR3 protein: CASSEWTSGGYEQYF
D gene: TRBD1; V gene: TRBV9; clone size: .; J gene: TRBJ1-1; CDR3 DNA: TGTGCCAGCAGCGCCCCCGGGACAGTAAGGACTGAAGCTTTCTTT; CDR3 protein: CASSAPGTVRTEAFF
D gene: .; V gene: TRBV6-5; clone size: once; J gene: TRBJ1-1; CDR3 DNA: TGTGCCAGCCGCTGGGGAGGGAGTGACACTGAAGCTTTCTTT; CDR3 protein: CASRWGGSDTEAFF
D gene: .; V gene: TRBV28; clone size: .; J gene: TRBJ1-1; CDR3 DNA: TGTGCCACCCGGACACGCGGCGTGGCTGAAGCTTTCTTT; CDR3 protein: CATRTRGVAEAFF
D gene: .; V gene: TRBV2; clone size: .; J gene: TRBJ1-5; CDR3 DNA: TGTGCCAGCCGAGGACAGAGCAATCAGCCCCAGCATTTT; CDR3 protein: CASRGQSNQPQHF
D gene: TRBD2; V gene: TRBV9; clone size: .; J gene: TRBJ2-3; CDR3 DNA: TGTGCCAGCAGCGTAGGCGGCGGGAGGGTTGGCACAGATACGCAGTATTTT; CDR3 protein: CASSVGGGRVGTDTQYF
D gene: .; V gene: TRBV11-3; clone size: .; J gene: TRBJ2-5; CDR3 DNA: TGTGCCAGCAGCTTATCAGCTGGAGGAGAGACCCAGTACTTC; CDR3 protein: CASSLSAGGETQYF
D gene: .; V gene: TRBV20-1; clone size: .; J gene: TRBJ1-4; CDR3 DNA: TGCAGTGCTAGACGACAGGAAAAACTGTTTTTT; CDR3 protein: CSARRQEKLFF
D gene: TRBD2; V gene: TRBV29-1; clone size: .; J gene: TRBJ2-3; CDR3 DNA: TGCAGCGTGGGGGCGGGAGGACCGGATACGCAGTATTTT; CDR3 protein: CSVGAGGPDTQYF
D gene: TRBD2; V gene: TRBV6-5; clone size: few; J gene: TRBJ2-1; CDR3 DNA: TGTGCCAGCAGTGTAGAAGCGGGAGGGCGGAATGAGCAGTTCTTC; CDR3 protein: CASSVEAGGRNEQFF
D gene: TRBD1; V gene: TRBV10-1; clone size: .; J gene: TRBJ2-7; CDR3 DNA: TGCGCCAGCAGTCCCGGGACAGGAACCTACGAGCAGTACTTC; CDR3 protein: CASSPGTGTYEQYF
D gene: .; V gene: TRBV29-1; clone size: .; J gene: TRBJ2-3; CDR3 DNA: TGCAGCGTTGAAACAGTAGATAGCACAGATACGCAGTATTTT; CDR3 protein: CSVETVDSTDTQYF
D gene: .; V gene: TRBV7-6; clone size: .; J gene: TRBJ1-1; CDR3 DNA: TGTGCCAGCAGCTTAGTGTCGAGCACTGAAGCTTTCTTT; CDR3 protein: CASSLVSSTEAFF
D gene: .; V gene: TRBV6-5; clone size: .; J gene: TRBJ1-1; CDR3 DNA: TGTGCCTGCTGGAGGATGCGGGGCACTGAAGCTTTCTTT; CDR3 protein: CACWRMRGTEAFF
D gene: .; V gene: TRBV6-5; clone size: .; J gene: TRBJ2-3; CDR3 DNA: TGTGCCAGCAGGAACTCGAGACTAGCAGATACGCAGTATTTT; CDR3 protein: CASRNSRLADTQYF